This T cell receptor (beta chain) was obtained from a study of T cells in localized non-small cell lung cancer. Clones were read by immunoSEQ multiplex PCR, and TCRdb kept only the in-frame ones, dropping some. The table has around 31,000 clones, about 89% seen once. This TCR derives from a female donor of 60 years or more with stage I lung adenocarcinoma. Sequencing used peripheral blood, obtained before any cancer treatment.

The CDR3 sequence is CASSYYPPGLAGDNNEQFF. The CDR3 coding sequence is TGTGCCAGCAGCTACTACCCCCCGGGACTAGCGGGAGATAACAATGAGCAGTTCTTC. The rearrangement links TRBV7-2 to TRBJ2-1; 14 bases are shared with TRBD2. The CDR3 runs 19 residues. Germline V gene lookup returns CDR1 SGHTA and CDR2 FQGNSA. V gave up 4 bases and J gave up 5 bases; unmatched junction bases: 13. The full variable domain, completed using reference TRBV7-2 and TRBJ2-1, is GAGVSQSPSNKVTEKGKDVELRCDPISGHTALYWYRQSLGQGLEFLIYFQGNSAPDKSGLPSDRFSAERTGGSVSTLTIQRTQQEDSAVYLCASSYYPPGLAGDNNEQFFGPGTRLTVL.